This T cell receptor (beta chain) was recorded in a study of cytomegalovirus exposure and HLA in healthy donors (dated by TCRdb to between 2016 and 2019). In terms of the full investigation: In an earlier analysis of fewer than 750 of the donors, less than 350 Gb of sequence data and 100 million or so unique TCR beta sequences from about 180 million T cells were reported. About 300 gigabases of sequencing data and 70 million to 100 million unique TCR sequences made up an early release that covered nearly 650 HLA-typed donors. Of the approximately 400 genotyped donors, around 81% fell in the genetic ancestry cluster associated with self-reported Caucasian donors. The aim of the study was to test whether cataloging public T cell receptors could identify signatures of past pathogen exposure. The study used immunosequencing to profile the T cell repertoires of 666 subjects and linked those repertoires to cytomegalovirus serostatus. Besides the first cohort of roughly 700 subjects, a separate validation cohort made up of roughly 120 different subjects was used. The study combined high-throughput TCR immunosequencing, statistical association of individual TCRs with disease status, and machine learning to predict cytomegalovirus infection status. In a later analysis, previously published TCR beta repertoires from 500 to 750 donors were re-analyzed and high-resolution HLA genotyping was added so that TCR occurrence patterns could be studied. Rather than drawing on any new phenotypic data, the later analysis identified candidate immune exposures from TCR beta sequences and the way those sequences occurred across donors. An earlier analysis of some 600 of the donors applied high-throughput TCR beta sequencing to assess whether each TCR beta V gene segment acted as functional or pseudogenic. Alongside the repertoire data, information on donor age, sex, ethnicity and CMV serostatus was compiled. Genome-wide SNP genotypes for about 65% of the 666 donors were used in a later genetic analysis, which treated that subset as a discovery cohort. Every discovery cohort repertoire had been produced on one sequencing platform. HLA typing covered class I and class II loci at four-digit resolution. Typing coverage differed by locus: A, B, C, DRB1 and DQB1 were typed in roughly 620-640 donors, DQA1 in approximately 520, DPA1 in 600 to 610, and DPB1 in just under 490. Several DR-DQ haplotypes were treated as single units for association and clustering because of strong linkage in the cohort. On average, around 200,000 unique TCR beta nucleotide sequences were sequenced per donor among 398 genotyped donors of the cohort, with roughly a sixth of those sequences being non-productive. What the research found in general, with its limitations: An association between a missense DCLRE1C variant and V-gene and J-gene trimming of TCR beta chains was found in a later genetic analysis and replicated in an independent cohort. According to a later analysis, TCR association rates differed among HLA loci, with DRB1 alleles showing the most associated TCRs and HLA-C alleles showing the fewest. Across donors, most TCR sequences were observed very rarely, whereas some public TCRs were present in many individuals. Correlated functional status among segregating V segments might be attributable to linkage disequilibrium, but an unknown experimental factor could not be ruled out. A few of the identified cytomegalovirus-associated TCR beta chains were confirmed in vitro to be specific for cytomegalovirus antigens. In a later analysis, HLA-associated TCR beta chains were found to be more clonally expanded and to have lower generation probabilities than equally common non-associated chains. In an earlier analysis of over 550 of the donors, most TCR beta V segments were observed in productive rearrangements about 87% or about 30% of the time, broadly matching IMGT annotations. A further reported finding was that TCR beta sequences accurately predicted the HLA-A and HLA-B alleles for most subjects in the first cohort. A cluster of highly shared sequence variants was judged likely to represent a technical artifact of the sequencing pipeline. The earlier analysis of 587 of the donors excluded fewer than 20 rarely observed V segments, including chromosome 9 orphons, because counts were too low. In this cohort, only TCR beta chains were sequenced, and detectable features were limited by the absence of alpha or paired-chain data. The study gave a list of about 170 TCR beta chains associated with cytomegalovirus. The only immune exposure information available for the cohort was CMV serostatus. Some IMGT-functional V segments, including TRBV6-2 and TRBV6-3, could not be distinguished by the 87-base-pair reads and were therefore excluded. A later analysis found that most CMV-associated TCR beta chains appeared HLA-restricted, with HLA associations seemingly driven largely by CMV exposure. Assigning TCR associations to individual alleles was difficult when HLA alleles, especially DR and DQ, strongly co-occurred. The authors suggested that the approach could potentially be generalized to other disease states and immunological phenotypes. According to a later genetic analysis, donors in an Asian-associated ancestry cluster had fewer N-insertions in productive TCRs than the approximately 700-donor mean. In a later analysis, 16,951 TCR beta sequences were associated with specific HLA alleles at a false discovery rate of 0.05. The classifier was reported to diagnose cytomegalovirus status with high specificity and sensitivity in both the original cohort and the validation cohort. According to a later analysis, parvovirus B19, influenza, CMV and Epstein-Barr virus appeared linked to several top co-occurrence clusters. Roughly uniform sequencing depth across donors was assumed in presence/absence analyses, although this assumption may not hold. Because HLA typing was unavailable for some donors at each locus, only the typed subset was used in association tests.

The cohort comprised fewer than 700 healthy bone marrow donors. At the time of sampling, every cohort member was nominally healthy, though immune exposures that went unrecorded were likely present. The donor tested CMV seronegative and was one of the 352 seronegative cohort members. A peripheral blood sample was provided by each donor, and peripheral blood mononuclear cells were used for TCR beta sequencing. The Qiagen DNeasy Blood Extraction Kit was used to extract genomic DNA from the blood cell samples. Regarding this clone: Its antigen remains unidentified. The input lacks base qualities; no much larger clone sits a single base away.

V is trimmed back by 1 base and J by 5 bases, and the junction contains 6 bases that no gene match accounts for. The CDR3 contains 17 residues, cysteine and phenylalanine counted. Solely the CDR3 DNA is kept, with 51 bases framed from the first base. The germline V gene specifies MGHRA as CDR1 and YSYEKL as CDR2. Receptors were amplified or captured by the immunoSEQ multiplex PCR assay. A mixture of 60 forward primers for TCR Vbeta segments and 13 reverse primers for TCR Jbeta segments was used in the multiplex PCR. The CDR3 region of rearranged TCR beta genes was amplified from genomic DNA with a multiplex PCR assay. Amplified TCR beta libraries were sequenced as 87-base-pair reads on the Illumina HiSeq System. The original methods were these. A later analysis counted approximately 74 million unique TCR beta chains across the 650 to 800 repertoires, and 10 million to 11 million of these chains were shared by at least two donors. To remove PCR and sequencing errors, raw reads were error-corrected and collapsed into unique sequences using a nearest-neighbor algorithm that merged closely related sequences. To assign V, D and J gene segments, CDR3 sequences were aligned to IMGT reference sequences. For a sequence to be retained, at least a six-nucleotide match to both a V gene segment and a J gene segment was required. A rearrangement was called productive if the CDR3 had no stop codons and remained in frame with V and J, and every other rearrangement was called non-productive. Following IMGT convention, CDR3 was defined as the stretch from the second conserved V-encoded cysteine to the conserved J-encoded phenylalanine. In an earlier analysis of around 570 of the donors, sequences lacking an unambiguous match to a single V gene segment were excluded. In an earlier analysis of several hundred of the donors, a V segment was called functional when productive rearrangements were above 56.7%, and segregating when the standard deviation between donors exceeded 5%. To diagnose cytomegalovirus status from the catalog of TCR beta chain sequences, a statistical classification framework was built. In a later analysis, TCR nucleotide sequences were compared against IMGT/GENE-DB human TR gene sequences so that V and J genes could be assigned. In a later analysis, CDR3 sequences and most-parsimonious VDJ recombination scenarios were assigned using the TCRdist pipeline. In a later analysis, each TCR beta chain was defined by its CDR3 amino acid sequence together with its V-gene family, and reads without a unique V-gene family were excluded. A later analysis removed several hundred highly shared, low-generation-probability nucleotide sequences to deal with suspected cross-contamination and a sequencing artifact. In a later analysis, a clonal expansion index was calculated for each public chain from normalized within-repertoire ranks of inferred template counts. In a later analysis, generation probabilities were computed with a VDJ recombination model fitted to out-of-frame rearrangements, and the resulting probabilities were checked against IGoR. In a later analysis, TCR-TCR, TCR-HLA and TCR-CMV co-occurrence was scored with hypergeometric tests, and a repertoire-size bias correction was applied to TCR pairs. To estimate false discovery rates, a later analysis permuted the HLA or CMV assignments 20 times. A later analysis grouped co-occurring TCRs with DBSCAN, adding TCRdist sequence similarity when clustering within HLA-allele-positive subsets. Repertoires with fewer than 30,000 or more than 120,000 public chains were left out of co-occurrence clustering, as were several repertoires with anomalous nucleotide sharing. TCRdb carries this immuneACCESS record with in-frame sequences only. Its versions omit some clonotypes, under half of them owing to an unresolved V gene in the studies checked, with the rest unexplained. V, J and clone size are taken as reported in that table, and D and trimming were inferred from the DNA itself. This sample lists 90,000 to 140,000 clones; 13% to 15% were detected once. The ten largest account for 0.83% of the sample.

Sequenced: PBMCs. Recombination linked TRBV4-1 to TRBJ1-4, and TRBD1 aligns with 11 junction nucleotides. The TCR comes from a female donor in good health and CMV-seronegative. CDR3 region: CASSQVLWDRGNEKLFF. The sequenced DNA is TGCGCCAGCAGCCAAGTATTATGGGACAGGGGGAATGAAAAACTGTTTTTT.